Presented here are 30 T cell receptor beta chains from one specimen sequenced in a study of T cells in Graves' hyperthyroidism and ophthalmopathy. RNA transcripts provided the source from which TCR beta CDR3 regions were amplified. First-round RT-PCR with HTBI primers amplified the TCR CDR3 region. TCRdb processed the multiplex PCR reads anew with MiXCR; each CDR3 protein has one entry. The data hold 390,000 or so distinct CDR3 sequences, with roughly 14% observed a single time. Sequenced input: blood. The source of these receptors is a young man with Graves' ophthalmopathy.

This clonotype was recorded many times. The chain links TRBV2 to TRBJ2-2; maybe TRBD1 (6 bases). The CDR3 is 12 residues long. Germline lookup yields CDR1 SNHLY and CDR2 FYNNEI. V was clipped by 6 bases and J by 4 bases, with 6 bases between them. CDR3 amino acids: CASSRGTGELFF. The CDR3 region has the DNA TGTGCCAGCAGCAGGGGCACCGGGGAGCTGTTTTTT.

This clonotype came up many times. The CDR3: CASSQTGQGEQFF. CDR3 nucleotides: TGTGCCAGCAGCCAGACAGGGCAGGGTGAGCAGTTCTTC. The chain is built from TRBV3-1 and TRBJ2-1, with 7 positions matching TRBD1. The CDR3 loop spans 13 amino acids. Germline-derived CDR1 and CDR2 are LGHDT and YNNKEL (reference sequence). V lost 3 bases to trimming and J lost 9 bases; unmatched junction nucleotides: 5.

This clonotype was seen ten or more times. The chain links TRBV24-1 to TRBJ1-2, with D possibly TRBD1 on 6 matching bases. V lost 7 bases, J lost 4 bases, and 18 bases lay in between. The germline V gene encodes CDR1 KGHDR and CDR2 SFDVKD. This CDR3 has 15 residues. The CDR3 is CATRGAGGQGYGYTF. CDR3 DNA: TGTGCCACCAGAGGGGCTGGGGGGCAGGGCTATGGCTACACCTTC.

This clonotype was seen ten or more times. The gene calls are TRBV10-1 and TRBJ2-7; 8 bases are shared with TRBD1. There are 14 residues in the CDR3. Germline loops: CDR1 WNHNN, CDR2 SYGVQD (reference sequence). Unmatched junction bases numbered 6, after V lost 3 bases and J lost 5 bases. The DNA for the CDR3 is TGCGCCAGCAGTGATGTCCAGGGGGCCCACGAGCAGTACTTC. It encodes CASSDVQGAHEQYF.

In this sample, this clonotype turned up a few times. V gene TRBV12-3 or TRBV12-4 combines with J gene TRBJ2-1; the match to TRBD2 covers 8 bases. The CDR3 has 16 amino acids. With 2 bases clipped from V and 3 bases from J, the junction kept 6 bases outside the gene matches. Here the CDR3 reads CASSLKGLAYYNEQFF. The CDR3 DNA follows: TGTGCCAGCAGTTTAAAAGGACTAGCTTACTACAATGAGCAGTTCTTC.

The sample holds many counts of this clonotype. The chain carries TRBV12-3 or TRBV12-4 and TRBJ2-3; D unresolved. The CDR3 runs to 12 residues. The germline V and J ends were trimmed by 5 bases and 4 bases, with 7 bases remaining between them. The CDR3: CASSVRSDTQYF. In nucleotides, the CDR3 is TGTGCCAGCAGTGTACGATCAGATACGCAGTATTTT.

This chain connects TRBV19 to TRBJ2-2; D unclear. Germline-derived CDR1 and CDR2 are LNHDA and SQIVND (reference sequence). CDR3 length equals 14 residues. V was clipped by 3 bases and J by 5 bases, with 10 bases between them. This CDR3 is CASSIEQRTGELFF. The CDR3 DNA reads TGTGCCAGTAGTATCGAGCAGAGAACCGGGGAGCTGTTTTTT. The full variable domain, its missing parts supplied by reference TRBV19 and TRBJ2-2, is DGGITQSPKYLFRKEGQNVTLSCEQNLNHDAMYWYRQDPGQGLRLIYYSQIVNDFQKGDIAEGYSVSREKKESFPLTVTSAQKNPTAFYLCASSIEQRTGELFFGEGSRLTVL.

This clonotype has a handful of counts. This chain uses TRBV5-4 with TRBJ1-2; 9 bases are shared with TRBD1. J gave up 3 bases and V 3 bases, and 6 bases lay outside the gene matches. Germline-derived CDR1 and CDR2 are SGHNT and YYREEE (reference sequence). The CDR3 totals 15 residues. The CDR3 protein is CASSWGTGSYYGYTF. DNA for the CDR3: TGTGCCAGCAGCTGGGGGACAGGGTCGTACTATGGCTACACCTTC.

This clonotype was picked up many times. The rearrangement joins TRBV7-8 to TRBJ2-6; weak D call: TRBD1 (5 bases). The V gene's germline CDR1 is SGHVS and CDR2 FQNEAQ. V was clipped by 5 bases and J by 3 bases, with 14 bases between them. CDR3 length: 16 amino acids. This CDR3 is CASSPEQVFGANVLTF. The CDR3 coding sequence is TGTGCCAGCAGCCCGGAACAGGTTTTTGGGGCCAACGTCCTGACTTTC.

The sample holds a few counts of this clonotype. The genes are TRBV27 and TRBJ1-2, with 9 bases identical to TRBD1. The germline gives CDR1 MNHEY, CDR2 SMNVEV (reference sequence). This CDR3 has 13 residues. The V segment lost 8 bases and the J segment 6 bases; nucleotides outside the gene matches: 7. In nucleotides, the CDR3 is TGTGCCAGCGGGACAGGGCCCAGGGATGGCTACACCTTC. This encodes CASGTGPRDGYTF.

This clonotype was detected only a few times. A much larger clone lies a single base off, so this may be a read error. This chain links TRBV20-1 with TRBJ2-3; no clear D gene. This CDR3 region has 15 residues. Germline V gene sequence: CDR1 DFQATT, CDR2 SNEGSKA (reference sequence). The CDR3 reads CSARDHGSGTDAQYF. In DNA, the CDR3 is TGCAGTGCTAGAGATCACGGGTCGGGCACAGATGCGCAGTATTTT.

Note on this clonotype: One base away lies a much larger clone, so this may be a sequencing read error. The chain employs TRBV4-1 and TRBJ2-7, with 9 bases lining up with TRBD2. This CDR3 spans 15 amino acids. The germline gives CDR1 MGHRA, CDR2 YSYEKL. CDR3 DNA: TGCGCCAACAGCCAACCGGGACTAGCTTTCTACGAGCAGTACTTC. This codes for CANSQPGLAFYEQYF.

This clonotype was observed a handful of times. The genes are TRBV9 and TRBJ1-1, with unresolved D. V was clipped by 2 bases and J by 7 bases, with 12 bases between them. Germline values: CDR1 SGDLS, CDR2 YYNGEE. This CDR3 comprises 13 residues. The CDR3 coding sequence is TGTGCCAGCAGCGTCCATCCGGGAGGTGAAGCTTTCTTT. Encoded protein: CASSVHPGGEAFF.

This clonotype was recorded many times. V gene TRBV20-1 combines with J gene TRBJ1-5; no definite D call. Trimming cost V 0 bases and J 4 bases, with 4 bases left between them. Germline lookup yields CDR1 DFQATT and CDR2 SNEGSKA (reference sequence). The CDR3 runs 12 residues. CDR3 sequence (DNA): TGCAGTGCTAGAGATCGAAATCAGCCCCAGCATTTT. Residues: CSARDRNQPQHF.

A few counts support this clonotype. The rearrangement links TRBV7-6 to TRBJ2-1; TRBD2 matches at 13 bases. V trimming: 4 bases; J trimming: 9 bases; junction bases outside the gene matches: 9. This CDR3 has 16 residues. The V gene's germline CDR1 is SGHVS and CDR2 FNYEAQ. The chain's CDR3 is CASSSGLAGETLEQFF. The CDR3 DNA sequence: TGTGCCAGCAGCTCCGGACTAGCGGGGGAAACGCTTGAGCAGTTCTTC. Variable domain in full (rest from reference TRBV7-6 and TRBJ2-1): GAGVSQSPRYKVTKRGQDVALRCDPISGHVSLYWYRQALGQGPEFLTYFNYEAQQDKSGLPNDRFSAERPEGSISTLTIQRTEQRDSAMYRCASSSGLAGETLEQFFGPGTRLTVL.

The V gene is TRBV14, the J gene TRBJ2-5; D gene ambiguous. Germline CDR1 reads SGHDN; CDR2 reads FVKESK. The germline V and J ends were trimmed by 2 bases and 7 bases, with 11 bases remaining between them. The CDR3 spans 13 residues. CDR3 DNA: TGTGCCAGCAGCCAAAGCTGGGTAGGGACCCAGTACTTC. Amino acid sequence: CASSQSWVGTQYF.

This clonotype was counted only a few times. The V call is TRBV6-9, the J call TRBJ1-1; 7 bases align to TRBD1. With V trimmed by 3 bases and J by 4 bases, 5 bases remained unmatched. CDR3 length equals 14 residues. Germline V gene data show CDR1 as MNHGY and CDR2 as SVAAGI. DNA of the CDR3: TGTGCCAGCAGTTACGAGGGGGCCGTCACTGAAGCTTTCTTT. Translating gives CASSYEGAVTEAFF.

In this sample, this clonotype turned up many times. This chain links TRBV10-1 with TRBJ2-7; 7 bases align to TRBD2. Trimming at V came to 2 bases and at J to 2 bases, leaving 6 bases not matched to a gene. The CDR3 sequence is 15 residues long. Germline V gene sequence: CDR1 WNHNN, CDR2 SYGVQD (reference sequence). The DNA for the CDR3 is TGCGCCAGCAGTGAGGGTCTAGCGGTTACCTACGAGCAGTACTTC. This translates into CASSEGLAVTYEQYF.

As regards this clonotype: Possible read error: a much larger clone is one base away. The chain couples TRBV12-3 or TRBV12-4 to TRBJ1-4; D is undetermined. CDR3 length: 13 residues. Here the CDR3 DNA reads TGTACCAGCAGTCCACAGTATGGGGAAAAACTGTTTTTT. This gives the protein CTSSPQYGEKLFF.

The CDR3 nucleotides are TGTGCCAGTAGTATGGAACTAGCGGGAGCCGAGATCTACAATGAGCAGTTCTTC. Its translation: CASSMELAGAEIYNEQFF. This chain uses TRBV19 with TRBJ2-1; TRBD2 matches at 11 bases. After removal of 3 bases from V and 3 bases from J, the junction contained 10 bases not matched to a gene. The CDR3 runs to 18 residues. In germline, CDR1 is LNHDA, CDR2 SQIVND (reference sequence).

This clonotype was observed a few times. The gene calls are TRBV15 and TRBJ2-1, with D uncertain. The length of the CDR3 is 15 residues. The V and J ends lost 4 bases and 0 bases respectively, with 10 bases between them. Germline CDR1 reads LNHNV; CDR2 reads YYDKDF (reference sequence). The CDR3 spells CATSTSRSSYNEQFF. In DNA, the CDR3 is TGTGCCACCAGCACCTCTAGAAGCTCCTACAATGAGCAGTTCTTC.

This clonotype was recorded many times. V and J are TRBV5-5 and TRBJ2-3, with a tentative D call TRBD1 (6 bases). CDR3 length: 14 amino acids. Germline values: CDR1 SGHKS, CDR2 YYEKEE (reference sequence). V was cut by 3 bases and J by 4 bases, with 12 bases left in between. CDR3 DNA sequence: TGTGCCAGCAGCTGGCGGACAGCGGCAGATACGCAGTATTTT. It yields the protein CASSWRTAADTQYF.

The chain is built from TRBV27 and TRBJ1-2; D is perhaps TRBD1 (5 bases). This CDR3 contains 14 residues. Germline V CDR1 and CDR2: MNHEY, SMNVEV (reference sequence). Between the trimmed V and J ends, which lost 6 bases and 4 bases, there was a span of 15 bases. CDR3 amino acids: CASSAATGFYGYTF. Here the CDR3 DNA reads TGTGCCAGCAGCGCGGCCACAGGTTTCTATGGCTACACCTTC.

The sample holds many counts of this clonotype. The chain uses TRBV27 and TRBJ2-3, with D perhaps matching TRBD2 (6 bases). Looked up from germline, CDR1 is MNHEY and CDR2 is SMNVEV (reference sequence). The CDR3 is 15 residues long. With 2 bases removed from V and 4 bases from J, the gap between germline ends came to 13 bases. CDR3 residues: CASSLGRRLADTQYF. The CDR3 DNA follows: TGTGCCAGCAGTTTAGGGAGGAGGTTAGCAGATACGCAGTATTTT.

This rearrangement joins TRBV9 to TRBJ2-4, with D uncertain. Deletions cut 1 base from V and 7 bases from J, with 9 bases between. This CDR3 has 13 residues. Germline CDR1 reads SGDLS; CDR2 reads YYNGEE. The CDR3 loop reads CASSVPSRNIQYF. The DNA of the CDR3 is TGTGCCAGCAGCGTACCCAGCAGGAACATTCAGTACTTC.

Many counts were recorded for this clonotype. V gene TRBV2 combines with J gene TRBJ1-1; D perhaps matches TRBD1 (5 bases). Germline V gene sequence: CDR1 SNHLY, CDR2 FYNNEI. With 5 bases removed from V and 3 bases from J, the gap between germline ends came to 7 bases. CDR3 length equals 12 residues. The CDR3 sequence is CASSPGYTEAFF. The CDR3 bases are TGTGCCAGCAGTCCAGGGTACACTGAAGCTTTCTTT. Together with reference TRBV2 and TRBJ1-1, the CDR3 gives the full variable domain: EPEVTQTPSHQVTQMGQEVILRCVPISNHLYFYWYRQILGQKVEFLVSFYNNEISEKSEIFDDQFSVERPDGSNFTLKIRSTKLEDSAMYFCASSPGYTEAFFGQGTRLTVV.

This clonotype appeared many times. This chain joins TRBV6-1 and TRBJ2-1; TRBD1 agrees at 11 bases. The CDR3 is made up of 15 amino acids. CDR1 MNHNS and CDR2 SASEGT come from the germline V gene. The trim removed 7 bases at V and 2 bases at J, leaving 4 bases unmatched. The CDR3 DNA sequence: TGTGCCAGCACCCTGGACAGGGGGCCCTACAATGAGCAGTTCTTC. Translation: CASTLDRGPYNEQFF.

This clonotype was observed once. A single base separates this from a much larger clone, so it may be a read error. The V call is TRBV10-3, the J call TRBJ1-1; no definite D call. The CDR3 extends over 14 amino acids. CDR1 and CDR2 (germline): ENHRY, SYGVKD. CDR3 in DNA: TGTGCCACCAGTGAGTCGTTTGGGAACACTGAAGCTTTCTTT. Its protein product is CATSESFGNTEAFF.

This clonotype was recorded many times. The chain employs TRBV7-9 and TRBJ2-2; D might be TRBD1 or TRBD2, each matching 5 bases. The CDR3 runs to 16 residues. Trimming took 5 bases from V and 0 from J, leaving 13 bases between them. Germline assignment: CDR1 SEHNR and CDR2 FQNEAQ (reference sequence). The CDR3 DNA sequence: TGTGCCAGCAGCGCCTTTGAGGGGACGAACACCGGGGAGCTGTTTTTT. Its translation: CASSAFEGTNTGELFF.

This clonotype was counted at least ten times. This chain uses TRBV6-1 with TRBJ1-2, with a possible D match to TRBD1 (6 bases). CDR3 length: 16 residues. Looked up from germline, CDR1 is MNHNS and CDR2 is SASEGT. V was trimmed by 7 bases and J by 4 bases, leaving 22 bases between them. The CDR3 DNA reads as TGTGCCAGCACCGGACTGGGGGGGGCGCGCCCCTATGGCTACACCTTC. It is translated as CASTGLGGARPYGYTF.